A single sample gave rise to the 5 T cell receptor beta chains below, sequenced in a study of T-cell reconstitution after alpha-beta-depleted transplantation in children. The TCRbeta library was prepared with unique molecular identifiers. TCRdb re-analysed the PCR reads in MiXCR, keeping a single row per CDR3 protein. Found here are 300,000 to 400,000 distinct CDR3 sequences, 10% to 15% of them singletons; the top ten hold about 4%. Sequenced material: PBMCs, taken from the stem cell graft. These receptor sequences come from a human donor who donated a stem cell graft to a child with Fanconi anemia.

This clonotype was seen only a few times. The chain uses TRBV4-3 and TRBJ1-5; D is unresolved. The CDR3 length is 15 residues. Trimming pared 4 bases from V and 6 bases from J, leaving 16 bases between. The germline gives CDR1 LGHNA, CDR2 YSLEER. The CDR3 sequence is CASSPRVGMGQPQHF. In nucleotides, the CDR3 is TGCGCCAGCAGCCCCCGGGTGGGGATGGGTCAGCCCCAGCATTTT.

There are many counts of this clonotype. V usage is TRBV5-1 and J usage is TRBJ1-1; perhaps TRBD1 as D (6 bases). The V gene's germline CDR1 is SGHRS and CDR2 YFSETQ. V was pared by 6 bases and J by 2 bases, with 14 bases between. CDR3 size: 14 residues. The CDR3 DNA follows: TGCGCCAGCAACCCCGGACAGTTTAACACTGAAGCTTTCTTT. Its protein is CASNPGQFNTEAFF.

The chain combines TRBV7-8 with TRBJ2-7; 10 bases fit TRBD2. Trimming at V came to 3 bases and at J to 6 bases, leaving 2 bases not matched to a gene. Germline V gene sequence: CDR1 SGHVS, CDR2 FQNEAQ. The CDR3 is 13 amino acids. CDR3 region: CASSFRTSGEQYF. The DNA of the CDR3 is TGTGCCAGCAGCTTTAGGACTAGCGGCGAGCAGTACTTC.

This clonotype was detected many times. CDR3 region: CASSQDKAGGAAVNTEAFF. The DNA for the CDR3 is TGTGCCAGCAGCCAAGATAAGGCAGGGGGCGCGGCGGTGAACACTGAAGCTTTCTTT. This chain links TRBV3-1 with TRBJ1-1; 8 positions match TRBD1. The length of the CDR3 is 19 residues. V shed 0 bases, J shed 0 bases, and the junction held 12 bases outside the gene matches. The germline V gene encodes CDR1 LGHDT and CDR2 YNNKEL (reference sequence).

This clonotype was observed a handful of times. The chain links TRBV7-2 to TRBJ2-3; 10 nucleotides match TRBD1. The CDR3 extends over 16 amino acids. Per the germline V gene, CDR1 is SGHTA and CDR2 is FQGNSA. Unmatched junction bases numbered 8, after V lost 4 bases and J lost 4 bases. The CDR3 DNA follows: TGTGCCAGCAGCTGGCGGACAGGGGGAGCGGCAGATACGCAGTATTTT. Protein product: CASSWRTGGAADTQYF.